The 27 T cell receptor beta chains below come from one sample, sequenced in a study of blood T cells in healthy people across ages. Using a J-beta primer mix together with a sample-barcoded 5' primer, a second PCR was run for roughly 7 to 11 cycles. TCRdb reprocessed the 5' RACE reads via MiXCR and lists one record per CDR3 protein. The data show about 590,000 distinct CDR3 sequences, approximately 30% seen once. Sequencing used blood. All receptors derive from an elderly woman in good health.

This chain joins TRBV25-1 and TRBJ2-7; no clear D. Per germline, CDR1 MGHDK and CDR2 SYGVNS. This CDR3 is 15 amino acids long. The V end lost 5 bases, the J end lost 2 bases, and 16 bases lay between the germline ends. The chain's CDR3 is CASSLSTPQTYEQYF. In DNA form, the CDR3 reads TGTGCCAGCAGTTTATCCACTCCACAGACCTACGAGCAGTACTTC.

This clonotype was seen only a few times. A much bigger clone sits one base away, suggesting this may be a read error. This chain uses TRBV7-2 with TRBJ2-1, with 7 bases that match TRBD1. The CDR3 has 15 amino acids. Germline values: CDR1 SGHTA, CDR2 FQGNSA. V shed 6 bases, J shed 13 bases, and the junction held 18 bases outside the gene matches. CDR3 residues: CASRRPGTAKETQFF. The CDR3 bases are TGTGCCAGCAGACGCCCCGGGACAGCCAAAGAGACCCAGTTCTTC.

Comment on this clonotype: A read error may explain this, as a much larger clone is one base away. The J gene is TRBJ2-1, the V gene TRBV4-1, with D unresolved. CDR3 size: 15 residues. From germline, CDR1 is MGHRA and CDR2 YSYEKL. CDR3 sequence reads: CASTPLWSSNNEQFF. CDR3 DNA sequence: TGCGCCAGCACTCCCCTATGGAGCTCCAACAATGAGCAGTTCTTC.

The V call is TRBV9, the J call TRBJ1-4; the D gene is possibly TRBD1 (5 bases). Per the germline V gene, CDR1 is SGDLS and CDR2 is YYNGEE. The V end was cut by 0 bases, the J end by 5 bases, with 11 bases between. The CDR3 totals 15 residues. CDR3: CASSVEGRLNEKLFF. The CDR3, as DNA: TGTGCCAGCAGCGTAGAGGGACGGCTAAATGAAAAACTGTTTTTT.

This clonotype was recorded at least ten times. V is TRBV5-1 and J is TRBJ2-3, with 7 bases aligning to TRBD1. CDR3 length: 15 amino acids. From germline, CDR1 is SGHRS and CDR2 YFSETQ. V shed 3 bases and J 3 bases; nucleotides not matched to a gene: 7. The CDR3 sequence is CASSSGQDRTDTQYF. CDR3 nucleotides: TGCGCCAGCAGCTCAGGACAGGATAGGACAGATACGCAGTATTTT.

This clonotype was recorded many times. The chain recombines TRBV7-9 with TRBJ2-7; D remains unclear. Trimming stripped 2 bases from V and 4 bases from J, with 6 bases between. This CDR3 region has 12 residues. Germline-derived CDR1 and CDR2 are SEHNR and FQNEAQ (reference sequence). In DNA form, the CDR3 reads TGTGCCAGCAGCTTAACTGGTTACGAGCAGTACTTC. Residues: CASSLTGYEQYF. Based on the CDR3 plus reference TRBV7-9 and TRBJ2-7, the full variable domain is DTGVSQNPRHKITKRGQNVTFRCDPISEHNRLYWYRQTLGQGPEFLTYFQNEAQLEKSRLLSDRFSAERPKGSFSTLEIQRTEQGDSAMYLCASSLTGYEQYFGPGTRLTVT.

This sequence joins TRBV20-1 and TRBJ1-1; TRBD1 matches at 8 bases. This CDR3 contains 14 residues. V trimming: 5 bases; J trimming: 2 bases; junction bases outside the gene matches: 7. Germline V CDR1 and CDR2: DFQATT, SNEGSKA (reference sequence). The CDR3 loop reads CSASGGLANTEAFF. The CDR3 coding sequence is TGCAGTGCTTCAGGGGGCCTTGCTAACACTGAAGCTTTCTTT.

On this clonotype itself: The junction does not match germline at one end; this may be a read error. This rearrangement joins TRBV7-2 to TRBJ2-1; 9 nucleotides align to TRBD2. Germline V gene sequence: CDR1 SGHTA, CDR2 FQGNSA. The CDR3 covers 19 residues. The CDR3 loop is CACSYRTSGGPGSYNEQFF. The CDR3 bases are TGTGCCTGCAGTTACAGGACCAGCGGGGGGCCAGGCTCCTACAATGAGCAGTTCTTC.

In regard to this clonotype: Possible read error: a much larger clone is one base away. The rearrangement uses TRBV20-1 and TRBJ2-5; D unclear. Germline CDR1 reads DFQATT; CDR2 reads SNEGSKA (reference sequence). Trimming took off 6 bases at V and 5 bases at J, with 13 bases between the two ends. This CDR3 is 12 amino acids long. The CDR3 nucleotides read TGCAGTGCGAGCCTCGGTAGTGAGACCCAGTACTTC. It yields the protein CSASLGSETQYF.

This chain uses TRBV7-2 with TRBJ2-1; 7 bases are shared with TRBD2. Germline trimming cut 5 bases from V and 3 bases from J; bases unmatched to any gene: 4. The CDR3 covers 14 residues. Germline V gives CDR1 SGHTA, CDR2 FQGNSA. For the CDR3, the DNA is TGTGCCAGCAGCGCGAGGGACTACTACAATGAGCAGTTCTTC. Its translation: CASSARDYYNEQFF. The full variable domain, with the rest looked up from reference TRBV7-2 and TRBJ2-1, is GAGVSQSPSNKVTEKGKDVELRCDPISGHTALYWYRQSLGQGLEFLIYFQGNSAPDKSGLPSDRFSAERTGGSVSTLTIQRTQQEDSAVYLCASSARDYYNEQFFGPGTRLTVL.

This clonotype was detected only a few times. The V call is TRBV7-2, the J call TRBJ1-1; TRBD1 agrees at 7 bases. Losses at the gene ends were 4 bases for V and 4 bases for J; bases not matched to a gene: 6. Germline-derived CDR1 and CDR2 are SGHTA and FQGNSA. The CDR3 totals 14 residues. The CDR3 loop reads CASSSWDSSTEAFF. CDR3 nucleotides: TGTGCCAGCAGCTCATGGGACAGTTCCACTGAAGCTTTCTTT.

This clonotype was seen a handful of times. A much more abundant neighbour one base away suggests this may be a read error. This chain uses TRBV7-2 with TRBJ2-5; the D gene is possibly TRBD1 (7 bases). The CDR3 length is 14 residues. V lost 4 bases to trimming and J lost 7 bases, with 16 bases between them. CDR1 and CDR2 (germline): SGHTA, FQGNSA. The chain's CDR3 is CASSSMTGRGTQYF. The CDR3, as DNA: TGTGCCAGCAGCTCCATGACAGGGCGGGGGACCCAGTACTTC.

This clonotype appeared many times. The rearrangement uses TRBV10-3 and TRBJ2-5, with D possibly TRBD1 on 6 matching bases. Germline CDR1 is ENHRY and CDR2 is SYGVKD. The CDR3 sequence is 14 residues long. Trimming pared 0 bases from V and 2 bases from J, leaving 7 bases between. In DNA form, the CDR3 reads TGTGCCATCAGTGAGTCGGACAGACAAGAGACCCAGTACTTC. Translating it yields CAISESDRQETQYF.

The table lists this clonotype with a few counts. The chain uses TRBV7-9 and TRBJ1-3; D is ambiguous. The ends were cut back, 3 bases at V and 0 bases at J, with 9 bases in the middle. CDR1 and CDR2 (germline): SEHNR, FQNEAQ (reference sequence). This CDR3 contains 15 residues. In nucleotides, the CDR3 is TGTGCCAGCAGCTTCCTTGGCGGCTCTGGAAACACCATATATTTT. Its translation: CASSFLGGSGNTIYF.

The chain has TRBV29-1 and TRBJ1-1, with 10 positions matching TRBD1. J gave up 4 bases and V 7 bases, and 6 bases lay outside the gene matches. Germline V gene sequence: CDR1 SQVTM, CDR2 ANQGSEA. The CDR3 runs to 13 residues. CDR3 region: CSGDRGRSTEAFF. CDR3 DNA: TGCAGCGGGGACAGGGGCCGGAGCACTGAAGCTTTCTTT. Variable domain in full (rest from reference TRBV29-1 and TRBJ1-1): SAVISQKPSRDICQRGTSLTIQCQVDSQVTMMFWYRQQPGQSLTLIATANQGSEATYESGFVIDKFPISRPNLTFSTLTVSNMSPEDSSIYLCSGDRGRSTEAFFGQGTRLTVV.

This clonotype has at least ten counts. The V gene is TRBV5-1, the J gene TRBJ2-3, with no clear D. Germline V gives CDR1 SGHRS, CDR2 YFSETQ. The length of the CDR3 is 13 residues. V lost 0 bases and J lost 2, with 4 bases in between. Here the CDR3 DNA reads TGCGCCAGCAGCTTGGCCCCCACAGATACGCAGTATTTT. It translates to CASSLAPTDTQYF.

This clonotype was observed at least ten times. This rearrangement joins TRBV5-1 to TRBJ2-7; D possibly corresponds to TRBD1 (6 bases). V lost 2 bases, J lost 3 bases, and 12 bases lay in between. Germline assignment: CDR1 SGHRS and CDR2 YFSETQ. The CDR3 contains 14 residues. As DNA, the CDR3 is TGCGCCAGCAGCTTTTCCAGACAGGACTACGAGCAGTACTTC. Its translation is CASSFSRQDYEQYF.

The sample holds many counts of this clonotype. V is TRBV7-9 and J is TRBJ1-2, with D perhaps TRBD1 (5 bases). V was clipped by 5 bases and J by 4 bases, with 20 bases between them. This CDR3 has 16 residues. Germline V gives CDR1 SEHNR, CDR2 FQNEAQ (reference sequence). CDR3 protein: CASSRGTETLGYGYTF. In nucleotides, the CDR3 is TGTGCCAGCAGCCGAGGGACCGAAACCTTGGGCTATGGCTACACCTTC.

This clonotype was picked up many times. The chain has TRBV20-1 and TRBJ1-1; D gene unclear. This CDR3 has 14 residues. The V and J ends lost 1 base and 1 base respectively, with 10 bases between them. Looked up from germline, CDR1 is DFQATT and CDR2 is SNEGSKA (reference sequence). The CDR3 DNA follows: TGCAGTGCTAGAGGGACCGCCAAGAACACTGAAGCTTTCTTT. This translates into CSARGTAKNTEAFF.

This clonotype was detected many times. The CDR3 DNA is TGTGCCAGCAGCTTGGGGCAACACAATCAGCCCCAGCATTTT. Translation: CASSLGQHNQPQHF. This chain uses TRBV5-6 with TRBJ1-5, with D unclear. V was cut by 0 bases and J by 3 bases, with 7 bases left in between. The CDR3 spans 14 residues. CDR1 SGHDT and CDR2 YYEEEE come from the germline V gene.

CDR3 in amino acids: CASSQDQTSGSYEQYF. DNA of the CDR3: TGTGCCAGCAGCCAAGACCAGACTAGCGGTTCCTACGAGCAGTACTTC. The gene calls are TRBV4-2 and TRBJ2-7; TRBD2 matches 9 bases. J lost 1 base, V lost 0 bases, and 4 bases had no gene match. This CDR3 spans 16 amino acids. Per germline, CDR1 LGHNA and CDR2 YNFKEQ.

This clonotype occurred a few times. Here the CDR3 reads CASSLGTGDNEQFF. The CDR3 DNA reads as TGCGCCAGCAGCCTCGGGACAGGCGACAATGAGCAGTTCTTC. The V gene is TRBV5-1, the J gene TRBJ2-1; 8 nucleotides agree with TRBD1. This CDR3 has 14 residues. The J segment lost 5 bases and the V segment lost 4 bases, leaving 5 bases of the junction unmatched. Per the germline V gene, CDR1 is SGHRS and CDR2 is YFSETQ.

This clonotype has a count of ten or more. This chain joins TRBV28 and TRBJ2-7; TRBD2 agrees at 8 bases. Trimming removed 5 bases from V and 0 bases from J; junction bases left unmatched: 9. Germline CDR1 MDHEN, CDR2 SYDVKM. This CDR3 is built from 16 residues. The CDR3 nucleotides read TGTGCCAGCAGTGGGGTGGAGCGGGGGTACTCCTACGAGCAGTACTTC. Protein: CASSGVERGYSYEQYF. The complete variable domain, with remaining parts taken from reference TRBV28 and TRBJ2-7, reads DVKVTQSSRYLVKRTGEKVFLECVQDMDHENMFWYRQDPGLGLRLIYFSYDVKMKEKGDIPEGYSVSREKKERFSLILESASTNQTSMYLCASSGVERGYSYEQYFGPGTRLTVT.

The J gene is TRBJ2-1, the V gene TRBV3-1; the match to TRBD2 covers 7 bases. The CDR3 extends over 14 amino acids. The junction had 5 bases not matched to a gene; V was cut back by 2 bases and J by 7 bases. CDR1 is LGHDT and CDR2 is YNNKEL in the germline V gene (reference sequence). The CDR3 here is CASSQNDGGNEQFF. Written as DNA, the CDR3 is TGTGCCAGCAGCCAAAACGACGGGGGGAATGAGCAGTTCTTC.

This chain links TRBV4-2 with TRBJ1-1; D is unresolved. The CDR3 totals 17 residues. Per the germline V gene, CDR1 is LGHNA and CDR2 is YNFKEQ. Trimming left V 0 bases short and J 4 bases short, with 18 bases between. The CDR3 DNA reads as TGTGCCAGCAGCCAAGACTCAGAAGCTTTATCGGGCACTGAAGCTTTCTTT. It specifies CASSQDSEALSGTEAFF.

This clonotype was observed many times. The V gene is TRBV15, the J gene TRBJ2-4, with 15 bases aligning to TRBD2. J gave up 0 bases and V 9 bases, and 12 bases lay outside the gene matches. CDR3 length: 19 amino acids. Germline assignment: CDR1 LNHNV and CDR2 YYDKDF (reference sequence). CDR3 sequence: CATQVTGTSGGLAKNIQYF. CDR3 bases: TGTGCCACGCAAGTTACCGGGACTAGCGGGGGGTTAGCCAAAAACATTCAGTACTTC.

This clonotype appeared many times. V gene TRBV6-1 combines with J gene TRBJ1-5; perhaps TRBD1 as D (5 bases). In germline, CDR1 is MNHNS, CDR2 SASEGT. The CDR3 spans 15 residues. V lost 8 bases and J lost 1, with 15 bases in between. CDR3 residues: CASVWTPSSNQPQHF. In DNA, the CDR3 is TGTGCCAGCGTGTGGACACCAAGCAGCAATCAGCCCCAGCATTTT.